This T cell receptor beta chain was documented in a study of CD8 T cells in ankylosing spondylitis. Study observations and caveats: Past research had described some motif variants in reactive arthritis synovial fluid and blood.

TCRdb re-called the 5' RACE reads through MiXCR, storing one row per CDR3 protein. The table records fewer than 400,000 distinct CDR3 sequences, under 15% of them present only once. Germline V gene data show CDR1 as LNHDA and CDR2 as SQIVND (reference sequence). The CDR3 contains 12 residues. V lost 5 bases and J 4 bases, leaving 8 bases between the germline ends. In its sample, this clonotype was seen once. What it binds is unknown. The clonotype was recovered from a male donor with ankylosing spondylitis or in good health (not recorded which). Sequenced: blood, either unsorted or a sorted T cell fraction (not recorded which). The V gene is TRBV19, the J gene TRBJ2-5; D is ambiguous. In nucleotides, the CDR3 is TGTGCCAGTAGTTCCAGTCCAGAGACCCAGTACTTC. It translates to CASSSSPETQYF.